These 32 T cell receptor beta chains originate from one sample sequenced in a study of cytomegalovirus exposure and HLA in healthy donors. In the PCR, 60 Vbeta and 13 Jbeta primers were used. Method: immunoSEQ multiplex PCR; TCRdb's copy keeps in-frame clones and lacks some. The data show 120,000 or so clones, 60% to 85% seen once. Sequencing was done on a sample of PBMCs. Receptor source: a woman between 40 and 55 years old in good health and CMV-seropositive.

The rearrangement links TRBV28 to TRBJ1-5, with D perhaps matching TRBD1 (6 bases). Germline CDR1 and CDR2: MDHEN and SYDVKM. The CDR3 contains 19 residues. V lost 6 bases and J lost 0, with 24 bases in between. CDR3 sequence reads: CASSPPTEQGMISNQPQHF. The CDR3 region has the DNA TGTGCCAGCAGCCCCCCCACGGAACAGGGAATGATTAGCAATCAGCCCCAGCATTTT.

V is TRBV14 and J is TRBJ1-2; 7 bases match TRBD1. This CDR3 has 13 amino acids. The germline V gene encodes CDR1 SGHDN and CDR2 FVKESK. V gave up 3 bases and J gave up 6 bases; unmatched junction bases: 4. CDR3 region: CASSQRTGDGYTF. The CDR3 region has the DNA TGTGCCAGCAGCCAGAGGACAGGCGATGGCTACACCTTC.

CDR3 nucleotide sequence: TGCGCCAGCAGTCCGGTTTCGATTAACTATGGCTACACCTTC. Its translation is CASSPVSINYGYTF. The chain employs TRBV5-1 and TRBJ1-2; no clear D. The length of the CDR3 is 14 residues. Trimming took off 5 bases at V and 1 base at J, with 12 bases between the two ends. Germline values: CDR1 SGHRS, CDR2 YFSETQ.

The V and J genes are TRBV29-1 and TRBJ1-2; 9 nucleotides align to TRBD1. The germline V gene has CDR1 SQVTM and CDR2 ANQGSEA. The V and J ends lost 5 bases and 6 bases, in that order; junction bases with no gene match: 13. The CDR3 loop spans 15 amino acids. The CDR3 loop is CSVKVQGAIVDGYTF. The CDR3 DNA follows: TGCAGCGTTAAGGTACAGGGGGCGATTGTGGATGGCTACACCTTC.

This chain joins TRBV5-4 and TRBJ1-1; D call uncertain. Trimming took off 0 bases at V and 5 bases at J, with 11 bases between the two ends. The CDR3 loop spans 14 amino acids. Germline CDR1 SGHNT, CDR2 YYREEE (reference sequence). The CDR3 loop reads CASSLASAPTEAFF. DNA of the CDR3: TGTGCCAGCAGCTTGGCGTCAGCGCCTACTGAAGCTTTCTTT.

V and J are TRBV6-5 and TRBJ2-7, with 8 bases lining up with TRBD1. V gave up 5 bases and J gave up 3 bases; unmatched junction bases: 6. CDR1 is MNHEY, CDR2 SVGAGI, per germline. There are 14 residues in the CDR3. The CDR3 loop is CASSDRDRNYEQYF. The CDR3 DNA is TGTGCCAGCAGTGACCGGGACAGGAACTACGAGCAGTACTTC.

As DNA, the CDR3 is TGTGCCAGCAGCCCCGAGTACAGGATTAAATTCAATGAGCAGTTCTTC. This gives the protein CASSPEYRIKFNEQFF. This chain connects TRBV5-8 to TRBJ2-1; TRBD1 might be the D (5 bases). Per the germline V gene, CDR1 is SGHTS and CDR2 is YDEGEE. Trimming left V 4 bases short and J 6 bases short, with 20 bases between. The CDR3 runs 16 residues.

This clone was counted between two and nine times. The chain uses TRBV29-1 and TRBJ2-7; 7 nucleotides agree with TRBD1. Germline V gene data show CDR1 as SQVTM and CDR2 as ANQGSEA. The CDR3 runs to 12 residues. V gave up 5 bases and J gave up 3 bases; unmatched junction bases: 4. In DNA, the CDR3 is TGCAGCGTTACTCGACAGGGCTACGAGCAGTACTTC. It encodes CSVTRQGYEQYF.

The CDR3 protein is CSVDIAPGGGAYNEQFF. The DNA of the CDR3 is TGCAGCGTTGACATAGCCCCGGGAGGGGGTGCCTACAATGAGCAGTTCTTC. The chain uses TRBV29-1 and TRBJ2-1; 8 bases align to TRBD2. V trimming: 3 bases; J trimming: 2 bases; junction bases outside the gene matches: 12. Germline CDR1 is SQVTM and CDR2 is ANQGSEA. The CDR3 loop spans 17 amino acids.

In this sample, this clone turned up a few times. This chain connects TRBV28 to TRBJ1-2; TRBD1 aligns across 7 bases. V lost 6 bases to trimming and J lost 2 bases; unmatched junction nucleotides: 6. The CDR3 consists of 14 residues. Germline V gene data show CDR1 as MDHEN and CDR2 as SYDVKM. CDR3 sequence reads: CASSKGQQNYGYTF. The CDR3 bases are TGTGCCAGCAGCAAGGGACAGCAAAACTATGGCTACACCTTC.

The chain couples TRBV19 to TRBJ1-1; no definite D call. This CDR3 is 15 amino acids long. CDR1 is LNHDA and CDR2 is SQIVND in the germline V gene (reference sequence). The V end lost 1 base, the J end lost 1 base, and 10 bases lay between the germline ends. This CDR3 reads CASSIGGSPNTEAFF. CDR3 in DNA: TGTGCCAGTAGTATAGGCGGCAGCCCGAACACTGAAGCTTTCTTT.

The rearrangement joins TRBV30 to TRBJ2-5; weak D call: TRBD2 (5 bases). V was clipped by 0 bases and J by 0 bases, with 11 bases between them. Germline assignment: CDR1 GTSNPN and CDR2 SVGIG (reference sequence). The CDR3 runs to 15 residues. DNA of the CDR3: TGTGCCTGGAGTGTGGCAGGCGGGTACCAAGAGACCCAGTACTTC. Translation: CAWSVAGGYQETQYF.

J is TRBJ2-6 and V is TRBV5-1, with a weak D call TRBD2 (7 bases). The CDR3 length is 17 residues. Germline CDR1 is SGHRS and CDR2 is YFSETQ. Trimming removed 5 bases from V and 0 bases from J, with 15 bases in between. CDR3 sequence reads: CASSLAGDTSGANVLTF. CDR3 in DNA: TGCGCCAGCAGTCTGGCGGGGGACACCTCTGGGGCCAACGTCCTGACTTTC.

This rearrangement joins TRBV2 to TRBJ2-5, with 8 bases aligning to TRBD1. The CDR3 runs to 14 residues. Germline V gene lookup returns CDR1 SNHLY and CDR2 FYNNEI. Unmatched junction bases numbered 7, after V lost 5 bases and J lost 5 bases. In DNA, the CDR3 is TGTGCCAGCAGTCCGACAGGGGAACGGGAGACCCAGTACTTC. Protein product: CASSPTGERETQYF.

V usage is TRBV11-1 and J usage is TRBJ2-3; D is unclear. From germline, CDR1 is SGHAT and CDR2 FQDESV (reference sequence). Trimming pared 2 bases from V and 2 bases from J, leaving 11 bases between. The CDR3 has 15 residues. CDR3 sequence (DNA): TGTGCCAGCAGCTTACAGAAAAGATTCACAGATACGCAGTATTTT. It specifies CASSLQKRFTDTQYF. The full variable domain, rest sourced from reference TRBV11-1 and TRBJ2-3, is EAEVAQSPRYKITEKSQAVAFWCDPISGHATLYWYRQILGQGPELLVQFQDESVVDDSQLPKDRFSAERLKGVDSTLKIQPAELGDSAMYLCASSLQKRFTDTQYFGPGTRLTVL.

The chain combines TRBV7-9 with TRBJ2-1, with D possibly being TRBD2 (6 bases). V was pared by 5 bases and J by 4 bases, with 15 bases between. Per germline, CDR1 SEHNR and CDR2 FQNEAQ (reference sequence). The CDR3 contains 15 residues. Here the CDR3 DNA reads TGTGCCAGCAGCCCCGGGGAGCGGGCTTACAATGAGCAGTTCTTC. Protein product: CASSPGERAYNEQFF.

This chain uses TRBV2 with TRBJ2-3; TRBD2 matches at 9 bases. V was pared by 6 bases and J by 6 bases, with 13 bases of the junction left unmatched. The CDR3 totals 16 residues. CDR1 and CDR2 (germline): SNHLY, FYNNEI. CDR3 bases: TGTGCCAGCAGAAGAACCGCTAGCGGGATTCCTGATACGCAGTATTTT. Amino acids: CASRRTASGIPDTQYF. Full variable domain (remainder filled in from reference TRBV2 and TRBJ2-3): EPEVTQTPSHQVTQMGQEVILRCVPISNHLYFYWYRQILGQKVEFLVSFYNNEISEKSEIFDDQFSVERPDGSNFTLKIRSTKLEDSAMYFCASRRTASGIPDTQYFGPGTRLTVL.

This clone was counted once. The rearrangement uses TRBV19 and TRBJ2-2; D might be TRBD2 (6 bases). Germline CDR1 LNHDA, CDR2 SQIVND (reference sequence). Trimming took 5 bases from V and 1 from J, leaving 8 bases between them. CDR3 length equals 14 residues. The CDR3 sequence is CASSVSGNTGELFF. The CDR3 DNA follows: TGTGCCAGTAGTGTTAGCGGGAACACCGGGGAGCTGTTTTTT.

In this sample, this clone turned up a few times. CDR3 sequence (DNA): TGTGCCAGCAGTTTGGGACAAGTCAATCAGCCCCAGCATTTT. Amino acid sequence: CASSLGQVNQPQHF. The rearrangement links TRBV27 to TRBJ1-5; TRBD1 might be the D (6 bases). Germline CDR1 is MNHEY and CDR2 is SMNVEV (reference sequence). The V and J ends lost 3 bases and 3 bases respectively, with 9 bases between them. The CDR3 runs 14 residues.

The DNA of the CDR3 is TGTGCCAGCAGCCAAAGGGAGGACTACGAGCAGTACTTC. Its translation: CASSQREDYEQYF. J is TRBJ2-7 and V is TRBV11-3; a possible D gene is TRBD2 (6 bases). Between the trimmed V and J ends, which lost 5 bases and 3 bases, there was a span of 11 bases. This CDR3 contains 13 residues. Germline V gene lookup returns CDR1 SGHNT and CDR2 YENEEA.

V usage is TRBV5-1 and J usage is TRBJ2-5; 7 bases line up with TRBD1. Unmatched junction bases numbered 6, after V lost 2 bases and J lost 2 bases. Germline V gives CDR1 SGHRS, CDR2 YFSETQ. The CDR3 has 15 residues. CDR3 loop: CASSFRDSSQETQYF. CDR3 DNA: TGCGCCAGCAGCTTCCGGGACAGCTCACAAGAGACCCAGTACTTC.

The chain links TRBV5-4 to TRBJ2-1; possible D gene TRBD2, 5 bases. The CDR3 has 11 amino acids. V was pared by 9 bases and J by 6 bases, with 10 bases between. Germline CDR1 reads SGHNT; CDR2 reads YYREEE (reference sequence). The CDR3 protein is CATRTFNEQFF. The CDR3 DNA sequence: TGTGCCACCAGGACTTTCAATGAGCAGTTCTTC.

This chain connects TRBV7-3 to TRBJ2-1; tentatively, D is TRBD2 (5 bases). This CDR3 has 15 residues. Germline CDR1 and CDR2: SGHTA and FQGTGA. Trimming took off 4 bases at V and 5 bases at J, with 15 bases between the two ends. The CDR3 coding sequence is TGTGCCAGCAGCTCGCGTCGGGCGGGTAACAATGAGCAGTTCTTC. This codes for CASSSRRAGNNEQFF.

The chain is built from TRBV6-1 and TRBJ1-5; no reliable D call. Germline CDR1 MNHNS, CDR2 SASEGT. V dropped 3 bases and J dropped 2 bases, with 11 bases sitting between them. The CDR3 contains 15 residues. The CDR3 DNA reads as TGTGCCAGCAGTGAGAGAGGCCGAGGCAATCAGCCCCAGCATTTT. As protein: CASSERGRGNQPQHF.

The chain is built from TRBV30 and TRBJ1-1; TRBD1 is a possible D gene (6 bases). CDR3 size: 12 residues. V was clipped by 5 bases and J by 1 base, with 8 bases between them. From germline, CDR1 is GTSNPN and CDR2 SVGIG (reference sequence). The CDR3 nucleotides read TGTGCCTGGGGGACAAGGAACACTGAAGCTTTCTTT. Translated: CAWGTRNTEAFF.

The chain links TRBV9 to TRBJ1-4; TRBD1 matches at 8 bases. Germline loops: CDR1 SGDLS, CDR2 YYNGEE. Germline trimming cut 2 bases from V and 5 bases from J; bases unmatched to any gene: 5. This CDR3 comprises 15 residues. The CDR3 nucleotides are TGTGCCAGCAGCGTTCAGACAGGGGTGAATGAAAAACTGTTTTTT. Protein: CASSVQTGVNEKLFF.

The chain combines TRBV7-6 with TRBJ2-3, with D tentatively TRBD2 (5 bases). CDR3 size: 16 residues. Trimming shortened V by 5 bases and J by 6 bases, and 21 bases separated the two germline ends. From germline, CDR1 is SGHVS and CDR2 FNYEAQ. CDR3: CASSGDGISRWDTQYF. Here the CDR3 DNA reads TGTGCCAGCAGCGGAGACGGGATATCGAGATGGGATACGCAGTATTTT.

The rearrangement uses TRBV28 and TRBJ1-2, with TRBD1 identical over 7 bases. There are 14 residues in the CDR3. Trimming took 6 bases from V and 4 from J; bases not matched to a gene: 8. From germline, CDR1 is MDHEN and CDR2 SYDVKM. The CDR3 sequence is CASSPRQGGYGYTF. CDR3 in DNA: TGTGCCAGCAGCCCACGACAGGGTGGCTATGGCTACACCTTC.

This clone has more than one count but fewer than ten. CDR3 sequence (DNA): TGTGCTAGTGGTTTGACACCTGGACAGGGTGGGATATATAGGGGCTACACCTTC. As protein: CASGLTPGQGGIYRGYTF. J is TRBJ1-2 and V is TRBV12-5; 8 bases fit TRBD1. Germline CDR1 LGHNT, CDR2 FRNRAP. The CDR3 has 18 amino acids. J was trimmed by 8 bases and V by 2 bases; bases with no gene match: 19.

CDR3 DNA: TGCGCCAGCAGCCAGGGACAGACAAACAATGAGCAGTTCTTC. Translation gives CASSQGQTNNEQFF. The chain is built from TRBV5-1 and TRBJ2-1; TRBD1 agrees at 7 bases. V lost 4 bases, J lost 5 bases, and 6 bases stayed unmatched. Germline V gene data show CDR1 as SGHRS and CDR2 as YFSETQ. CDR3 size: 14 residues.

Ten or more counts support this clone. The rearrangement uses TRBV12-2 and TRBJ1-4; the table's D call, TRBD1, was not checked against the DNA. TRBV12-2 is termed a pseudogene. This CDR3 has 17 residues. CDR3 coding DNA: TGTGCAAGTCGCTTAGTGACAGTAGATTCAACTAATGAAAAACTGTTTTTT. Translation gives CASRLVTVDSTNEKLFF.

The chain combines TRBV27 with TRBJ2-7, with a weak D call TRBD1 (5 bases). Germline assignment: CDR1 MNHEY and CDR2 SMNVEV (reference sequence). The CDR3 is made up of 15 amino acids. Trimming stripped 2 bases from V and 2 bases from J, with 13 bases between. CDR3 nucleotide sequence: TGTGCCAGCAGTTTAGATCCAGGGCGACCCTACGAGCAGTACTTC. This translates into CASSLDPGRPYEQYF.